This T cell receptor beta chain was captured in a study of follicular helper T cells after annual influenza vaccination. TCRdb's table, derived via immunoSEQ multiplex PCR, lists solely in-frame clones and lacks some. The repertoire holds under 8,500 clones, with 80% to 85% as singletons. Documented time point: 2015-2016 season, pre-vaccination. This clone was recorded only once. The antigen is unknown. Study-level findings and limits: The much larger non-cTfh compartments may have been undersampled.

Germline V lookup: CDR1 MNHNS, CDR2 SASEGT. The CDR3 runs to 18 residues. V was shortened by 2 bases and J by 0 bases, with 17 bases between the two germline ends. This TCR came from an adult who received the influenza vaccine. The J gene is TRBJ1-5, the V gene TRBV6-1; the D gene is possibly TRBD1 (6 bases). The source material was CXCR5- memory CD4+ T cells sorted from blood, sampled on the day of influenza vaccination. The DNA of the CDR3 is TGTGCCAGCAGTGAATTTATGGACAGCAAGTTTAGCAATCAGCCCCAGCATTTT. Translated: CASSEFMDSKFSNQPQHF.